These T cell receptor beta chains were read from a single sample in a study of T cell repertoires in cytomegalovirus infection. TCRdb independently ran MiXCR on the reads; one entry per CDR3 protein. The sample consists of fewer than 300,000 distinct CDR3 sequences, about 25% of them appearing once. Sequenced sample: PBMCs. These receptors were obtained from a human donor in good health (CMV status not recorded). Some clones in this sample may be carry-over from other donors' samples. Both conserved end residues are part of each CDR3. A D gene is named only where the DNA matches it firmly.

d_gene	v_gene	CDR3aa
.	TRBV7-2	CASSQQRNSNQPQHF
.	TRBV29-1	CSVERLGYGYTF
.	TRBV30	CAWSTAGLQETQYF
.	TRBV5-1	CASSLNFITDTQYF
TRBD1	TRBV7-2	CASSPGTEGNQPQHF
.	TRBV6-1	CASSYETPNTGELFF
.	TRBV10-3	CATTTAPREKLFF
.	TRBV5-6	CASSFSEYGHEQFF
.	TRBV7-8	CASSLSGPPSTDTQYF
.	TRBV20-1	CSASQGGIAKNIQYF
.	TRBV27	CASSLGPRNSPLHF
.	TRBV7-3	CASSHRAHTEAFF
.	TRBV7-4	CASSLAGLARGTNEKLFF
.	TRBV2	CASTGGWVGSEQYF
.	TRBV5-1	CASMPSGLTTGELFF
.	TRBV7-2	CASSLRRLPSGNTIYF
.	TRBV7-3	CASSLGGEGTEAFF
.	TRBV6-2/TRBV6-3	CASRILGPQNTGELFF
TRBD1	TRBV28	CASSFPGQMTYEQYF
.	TRBV28	CASSEHRETSPLHF
.	TRBV30	CAWSVLLSGARGYTF
.	TRBV5-4	CASSFPGAEAKNIQYF
.	TRBV19	CASSMGGGGSGVSTDTQYF
.	TRBV12-3/TRBV12-4	CASSSLNEQFF
.	TRBV20-1	CSARSTGQDYNEQFF
TRBD2	TRBV5-1	CASSLDPSGVYEQYF
TRBD2	TRBV7-9	CASRGRLAGTRGTDTQYF